This TCR beta chain stems from a study of post-analysis software for immune sequencing data. The V end was cut by 7 bases, the J end by 7 bases, with 7 bases between. CDR1 SGHAT and CDR2 FQNNGV come from the germline V gene. The CDR3 is 11 residues long. General study points: Five or six TRBV segments, TRBV5-6, TRBV5-1 and TRBV20-1 among them, were found more frequent in patients than controls. Strong co-clustering by F measure was evident for samples that had been prepared in the same batch.

This clonotype was observed at least ten times. Its antigen is unidentified. Unique molecular identifiers featured in each of the TCR beta cDNA libraries. A population of roughly 0.9 to 11 million T cells gave rise to roughly 0.5 million cDNA molecules. A single record per CDR3 protein comes from TCRdb applying MiXCR to the PCR reads. The data hold roughly 800,000 distinct CDR3 sequences, with 25% to 30% observed a single time. The chain carries TRBV11-2 and TRBJ2-2; D unclear. This clonotype was sampled from a girl aged 5-17 years with multiple sclerosis. Sequenced input: blood. CDR3 nucleotides: TGTGCCAGCACCGTAAACGGGGAGCTGTTTTTT. It specifies CASTVNGELFF. Complete variable domain (other parts from reference TRBV11-2 and TRBJ2-2): EAGVAQSPRYKIIEKRQSVAFWCNPISGHATLYWYQQILGQGPKLLIQFQNNGVVDDSQLPKDRFSAERLKGVDSTLKIQPAKLEDSAVYLCASTVNGELFFGEGSRLTVL.